This T cell receptor (beta chain) was recovered during a study of blood T cell repertoires in COVID-19. Study-level background: Some COVID-19 samples were acute and others convalescent; all came from the United States, Italy and Spain. From T cells, B-cell-depleted T cells, or PBMCs came the material, which was cDNA or gDNA.

Assignments of participants to cohorts depended upon their own reported clinical history. In the authors' workflow: Using reference gene primer amplification, nucleated cell counts were estimated. Clones were sequenced by immunoSEQ multiplex PCR, and TCRdb holds only the in-frame ones, with some missing. The V and J calls and clone size come from that table; D and trimming were worked out from the DNA. The profile shows hundreds of thousands of clones, around 89% of them singletons. In germline, CDR1 is ENHRY, CDR2 SYGVKD. The junction had 6 bases not matched to a gene; V was cut back by 3 bases and J by 4 bases. The CDR3 is made up of 15 amino acids.

The rearrangement links TRBV10-3 to TRBJ2-7; 10 bases agree with TRBD2. Sequencing was done on a sample of PBMCs or T cells enriched from blood (not recorded which). The sequence came from a woman aged 40 to 55 with acute COVID-19. The CDR3 DNA is TGTGCCATCAGTGATTTGAGCGGGAGGGTGTACGAGCAGTACTTC. Translation: CAISDLSGRVYEQYF.